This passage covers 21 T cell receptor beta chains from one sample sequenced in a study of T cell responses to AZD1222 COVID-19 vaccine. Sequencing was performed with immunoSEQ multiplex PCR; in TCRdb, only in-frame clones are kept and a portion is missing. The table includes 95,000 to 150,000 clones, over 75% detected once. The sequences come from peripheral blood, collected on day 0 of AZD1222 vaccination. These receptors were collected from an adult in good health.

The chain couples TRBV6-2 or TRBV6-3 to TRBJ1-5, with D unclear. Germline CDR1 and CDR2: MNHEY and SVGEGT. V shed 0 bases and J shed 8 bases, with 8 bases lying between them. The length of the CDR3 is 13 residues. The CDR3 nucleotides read TGTGCCAGCAGTTACTCGATTGGGAAGCCCCAGCATTTT. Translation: CASSYSIGKPQHF.

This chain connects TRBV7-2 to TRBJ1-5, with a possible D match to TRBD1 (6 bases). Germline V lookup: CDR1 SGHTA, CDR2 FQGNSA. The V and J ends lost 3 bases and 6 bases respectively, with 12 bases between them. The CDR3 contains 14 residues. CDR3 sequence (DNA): TGTGCCAGCAGCTTTGGGGGCGCGGGTCAGCCCCAGCATTTT. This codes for CASSFGGAGQPQHF.

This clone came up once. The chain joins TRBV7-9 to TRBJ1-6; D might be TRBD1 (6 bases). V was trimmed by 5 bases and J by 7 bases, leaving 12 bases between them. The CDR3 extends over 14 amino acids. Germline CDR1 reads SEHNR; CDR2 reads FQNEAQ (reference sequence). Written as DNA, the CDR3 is TGTGCCAGCAGCCCACAGGGTGGGAATTCACCCCTCCACTTT. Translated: CASSPQGGNSPLHF.

The DNA of the CDR3 is TGTGCCAGCAGCTTAAGTAGCGGGGGTCCTAACGAGCAGTACTTC. Encoded protein: CASSLSSGGPNEQYF. V and J are TRBV7-2 and TRBJ2-7; 9 bases align to TRBD2. The length of the CDR3 is 15 residues. CDR1 and CDR2 (germline): SGHTA, FQGNSA. V trimming: 2 bases; J trimming: 5 bases; junction bases outside the gene matches: 7.

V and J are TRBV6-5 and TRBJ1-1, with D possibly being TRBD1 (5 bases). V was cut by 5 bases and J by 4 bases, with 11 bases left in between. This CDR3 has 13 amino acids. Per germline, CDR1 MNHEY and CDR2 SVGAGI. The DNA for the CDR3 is TGTGCCAGCAGTCCCATAGACAGCACTGAAGCTTTCTTT. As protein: CASSPIDSTEAFF.

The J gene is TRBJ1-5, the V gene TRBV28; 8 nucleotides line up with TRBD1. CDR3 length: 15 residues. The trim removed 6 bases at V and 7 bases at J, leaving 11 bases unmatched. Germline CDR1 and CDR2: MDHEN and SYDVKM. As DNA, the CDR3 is TGTGCCAGCAGGCAACAGGGGGGGGTGGGGCAGCCCCAGCATTTT. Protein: CASRQQGGVGQPQHF. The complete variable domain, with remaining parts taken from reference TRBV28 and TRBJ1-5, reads DVKVTQSSRYLVKRTGEKVFLECVQDMDHENMFWYRQDPGLGLRLIYFSYDVKMKEKGDIPEGYSVSREKKERFSLILESASTNQTSMYLCASRQQGGVGQPQHFGDGTRLSIL.

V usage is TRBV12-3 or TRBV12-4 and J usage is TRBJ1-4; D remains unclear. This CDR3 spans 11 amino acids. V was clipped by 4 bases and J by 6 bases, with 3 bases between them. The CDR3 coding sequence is TGTGCCAGCAGTTCGGATGAAAAACTGTTTTTT. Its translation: CASSSDEKLFF.

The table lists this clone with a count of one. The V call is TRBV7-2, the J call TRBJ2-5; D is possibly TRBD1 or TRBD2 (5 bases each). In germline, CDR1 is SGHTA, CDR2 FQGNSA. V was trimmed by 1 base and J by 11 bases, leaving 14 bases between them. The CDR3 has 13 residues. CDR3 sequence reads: CASSLVRSGAQYF. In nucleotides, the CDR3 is TGTGCCAGCAGCTTAGTCCGATCCGGGGCGCAGTACTTC.

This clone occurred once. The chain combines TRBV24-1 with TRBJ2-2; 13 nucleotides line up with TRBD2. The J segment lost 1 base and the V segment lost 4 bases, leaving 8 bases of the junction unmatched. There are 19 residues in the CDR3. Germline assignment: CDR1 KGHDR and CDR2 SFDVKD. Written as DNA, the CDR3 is TGTGCCACCAGTGACCCGGGACTAGCGGGACGGGGGAACACCGGGGAGCTGTTTTTT. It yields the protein CATSDPGLAGRGNTGELFF.

In DNA form, the CDR3 reads TGTGCCAGCAGCTTAGCCGGACAGCGCAATCAGCCCCAGCATTTT. Its protein is CASSLAGQRNQPQHF. V is TRBV7-2 and J is TRBJ1-5; a possible D gene is TRBD1 (6 bases). Trimming removed 0 bases at V and 2 bases at J, with 8 bases between. Germline V gene data show CDR1 as SGHTA and CDR2 as FQGNSA. CDR3 length: 15 amino acids.

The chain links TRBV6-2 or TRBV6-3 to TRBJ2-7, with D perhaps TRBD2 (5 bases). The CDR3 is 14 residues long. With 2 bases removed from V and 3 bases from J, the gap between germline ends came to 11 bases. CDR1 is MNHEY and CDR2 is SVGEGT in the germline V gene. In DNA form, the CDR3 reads TGTGCCAGCAGTTACGGACTGGGGAACTACGAGCAGTACTTC. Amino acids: CASSYGLGNYEQYF.

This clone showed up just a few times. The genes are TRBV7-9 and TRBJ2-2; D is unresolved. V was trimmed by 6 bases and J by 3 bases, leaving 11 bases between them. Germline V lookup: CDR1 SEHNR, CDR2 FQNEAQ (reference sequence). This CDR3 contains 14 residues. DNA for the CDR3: TGTGCCAGCAGACCACTGAGTTACACCGGGGAGCTGTTTTTT. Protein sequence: CASRPLSYTGELFF. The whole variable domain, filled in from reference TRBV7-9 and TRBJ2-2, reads DTGVSQNPRHKITKRGQNVTFRCDPISEHNRLYWYRQTLGQGPEFLTYFQNEAQLEKSRLLSDRFSAERPKGSFSTLEIQRTEQGDSAMYLCASRPLSYTGELFFGEGSRLTVL.

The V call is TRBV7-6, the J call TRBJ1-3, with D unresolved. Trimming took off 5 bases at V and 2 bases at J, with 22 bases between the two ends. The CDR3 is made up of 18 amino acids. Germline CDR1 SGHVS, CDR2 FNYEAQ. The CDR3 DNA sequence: TGTGCCAGCAGCCCTCGCGGACTCCTCCTTCGTACTGGAAACACCATATATTTT. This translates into CASSPRGLLLRTGNTIYF.

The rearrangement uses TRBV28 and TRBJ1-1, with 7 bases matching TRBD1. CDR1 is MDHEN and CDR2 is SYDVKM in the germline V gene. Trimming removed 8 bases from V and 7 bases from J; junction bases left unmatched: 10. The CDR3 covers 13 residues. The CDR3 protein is CASYIPGGREAFF. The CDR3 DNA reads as TGTGCCAGCTATATCCCAGGGGGGCGTGAAGCTTTCTTT.

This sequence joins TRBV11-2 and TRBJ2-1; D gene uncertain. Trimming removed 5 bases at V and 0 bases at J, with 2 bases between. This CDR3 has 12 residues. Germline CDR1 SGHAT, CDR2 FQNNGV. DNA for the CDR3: TGTGCCAGCAGCGACTCCTACAATGAGCAGTTCTTC. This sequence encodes CASSDSYNEQFF.

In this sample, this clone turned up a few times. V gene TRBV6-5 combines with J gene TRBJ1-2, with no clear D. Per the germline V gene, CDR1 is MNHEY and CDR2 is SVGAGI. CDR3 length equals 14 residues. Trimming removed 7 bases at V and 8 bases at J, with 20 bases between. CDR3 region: CASNSGGPLWGYTF. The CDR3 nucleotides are TGTGCCAGCAACTCGGGTGGACCCCTTTGGGGCTACACCTTC.

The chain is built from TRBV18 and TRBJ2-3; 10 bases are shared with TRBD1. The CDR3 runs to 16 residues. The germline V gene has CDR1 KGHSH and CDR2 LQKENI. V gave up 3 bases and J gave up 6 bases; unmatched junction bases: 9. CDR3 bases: TGTGCCAGCTCACCGGCCGGGACAGGGGTGATGGATACGCAGTATTTT. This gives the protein CASSPAGTGVMDTQYF.

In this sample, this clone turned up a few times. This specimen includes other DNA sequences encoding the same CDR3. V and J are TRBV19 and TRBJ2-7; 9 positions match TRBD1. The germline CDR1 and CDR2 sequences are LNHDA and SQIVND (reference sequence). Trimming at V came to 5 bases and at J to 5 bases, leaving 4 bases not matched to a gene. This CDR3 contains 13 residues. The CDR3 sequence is CASSLGQGNEQYF. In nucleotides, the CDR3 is TGTGCCAGTAGTCTGGGACAGGGAAACGAGCAGTACTTC. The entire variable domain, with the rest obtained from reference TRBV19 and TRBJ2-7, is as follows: DGGITQSPKYLFRKEGQNVTLSCEQNLNHDAMYWYRQDPGQGLRLIYYSQIVNDFQKGDIAEGYSVSREKKESFPLTVTSAQKNPTAFYLCASSLGQGNEQYFGPGTRLTVT.

The CDR3: CASSPGGNYGYTF. For the CDR3, the DNA is TGTGCCAGCTCACCGGGCGGGAACTATGGCTACACCTTC. The chain carries TRBV18 and TRBJ1-2; D is unclear. Germline assignment: CDR1 KGHSH and CDR2 LQKENI. The CDR3 is 13 residues long. The V gene lost 3 bases and the J gene lost 2 bases, with 7 bases spanning the gap.

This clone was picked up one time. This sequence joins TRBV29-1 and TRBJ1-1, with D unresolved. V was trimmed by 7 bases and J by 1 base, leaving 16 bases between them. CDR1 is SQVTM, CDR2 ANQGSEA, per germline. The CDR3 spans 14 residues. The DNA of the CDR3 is TGCAGCGGTGAGGGTTTCTGGGGGAACACTGAAGCTTTCTTT. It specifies CSGEGFWGNTEAFF.

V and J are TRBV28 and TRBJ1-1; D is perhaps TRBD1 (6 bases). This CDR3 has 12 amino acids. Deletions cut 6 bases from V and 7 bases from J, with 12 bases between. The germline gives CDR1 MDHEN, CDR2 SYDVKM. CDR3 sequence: CASRPGQLEAFF. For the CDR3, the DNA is TGTGCCAGCAGACCCGGACAGCTTGAAGCTTTCTTT.